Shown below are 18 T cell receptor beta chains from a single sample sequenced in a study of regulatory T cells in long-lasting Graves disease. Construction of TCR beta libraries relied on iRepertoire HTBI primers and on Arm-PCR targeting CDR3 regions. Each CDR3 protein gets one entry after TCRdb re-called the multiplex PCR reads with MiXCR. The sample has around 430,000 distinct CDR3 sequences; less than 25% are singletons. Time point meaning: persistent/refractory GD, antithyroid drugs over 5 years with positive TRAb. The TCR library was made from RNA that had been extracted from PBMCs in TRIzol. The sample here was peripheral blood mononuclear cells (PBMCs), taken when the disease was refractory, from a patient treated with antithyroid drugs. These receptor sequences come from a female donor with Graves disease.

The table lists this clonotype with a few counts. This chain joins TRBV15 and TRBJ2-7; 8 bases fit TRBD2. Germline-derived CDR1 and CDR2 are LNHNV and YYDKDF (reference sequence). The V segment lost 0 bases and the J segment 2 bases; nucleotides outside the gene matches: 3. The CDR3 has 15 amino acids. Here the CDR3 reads CATSRDRGGTYEQYF. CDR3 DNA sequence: TGTGCCACCAGCAGAGATCGGGGGGGCACCTACGAGCAGTACTTC.

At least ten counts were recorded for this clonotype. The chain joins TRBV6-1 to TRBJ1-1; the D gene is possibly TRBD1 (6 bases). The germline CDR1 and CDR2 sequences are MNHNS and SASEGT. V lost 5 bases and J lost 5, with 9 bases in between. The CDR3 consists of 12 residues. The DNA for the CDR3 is TGTGCCAGCAGTCCGGACAGAACTGAAGCTTTCTTT. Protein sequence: CASSPDRTEAFF.

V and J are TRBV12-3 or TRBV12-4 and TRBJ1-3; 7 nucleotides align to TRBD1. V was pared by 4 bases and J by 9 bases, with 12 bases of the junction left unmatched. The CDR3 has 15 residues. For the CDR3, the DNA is TGTGCCAGCAGTTCGGGACAGTACACTCGGACCACCATATATTTT. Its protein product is CASSSGQYTRTTIYF.

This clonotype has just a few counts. The CDR3: CSASAQDLSNQPQHF. The CDR3, as DNA: TGCAGTGCTAGTGCGCAGGACCTTAGCAATCAGCCCCAGCATTTT. The chain has TRBV20-1 and TRBJ1-5; D is uncertain. CDR1 and CDR2 from the germline V gene are DFQATT and SNEGSKA (reference sequence). Trimming removed 3 bases from V and 0 bases from J, with 12 bases in between. CDR3 size: 15 residues.

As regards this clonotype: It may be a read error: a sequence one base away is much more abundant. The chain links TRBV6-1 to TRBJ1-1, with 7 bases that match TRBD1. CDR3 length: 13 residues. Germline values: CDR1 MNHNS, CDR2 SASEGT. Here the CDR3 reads CASKGQLNTEASF. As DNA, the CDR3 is TGTGCCAGCAAGGGACAGTTGAACACTGAAGCTTCCTTT.

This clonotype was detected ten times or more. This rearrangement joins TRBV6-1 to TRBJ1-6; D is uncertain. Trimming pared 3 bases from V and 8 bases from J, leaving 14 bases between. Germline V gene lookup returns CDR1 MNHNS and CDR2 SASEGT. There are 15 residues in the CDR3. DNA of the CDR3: TGTGCCAGCAGTGAGGGTAGAGGGAGAGATTCACCCCTCCACTTT. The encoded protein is CASSEGRGRDSPLHF.

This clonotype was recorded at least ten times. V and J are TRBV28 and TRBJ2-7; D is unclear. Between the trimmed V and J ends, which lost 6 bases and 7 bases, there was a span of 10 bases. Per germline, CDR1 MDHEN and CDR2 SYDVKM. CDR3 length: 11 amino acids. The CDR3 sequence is CASSPAQEQYF. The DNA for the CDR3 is TGTGCCAGCAGCCCTGCACAGGAGCAGTACTTC.

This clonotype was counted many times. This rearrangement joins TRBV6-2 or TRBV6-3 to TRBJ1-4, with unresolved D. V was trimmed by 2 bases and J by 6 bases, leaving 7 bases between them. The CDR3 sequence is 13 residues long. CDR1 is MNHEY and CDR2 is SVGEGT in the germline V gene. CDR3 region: CASSYRGYEKLFF. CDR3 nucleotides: TGTGCCAGCAGTTACCGCGGATATGAAAAACTGTTTTTT.

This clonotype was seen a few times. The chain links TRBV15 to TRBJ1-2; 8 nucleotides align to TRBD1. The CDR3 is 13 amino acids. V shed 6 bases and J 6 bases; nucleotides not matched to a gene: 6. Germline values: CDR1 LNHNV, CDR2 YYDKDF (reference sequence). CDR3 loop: CATRFQGADGYTF. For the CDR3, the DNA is TGTGCCACCAGGTTCCAGGGGGCGGATGGCTACACCTTC. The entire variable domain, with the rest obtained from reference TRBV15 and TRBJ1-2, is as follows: DAMVIQNPRYQVTQFGKPVTLSCSQTLNHNVMYWYQQKSSQAPKLLFHYYDKDFNNEADTPDNFQSRRPNTSFCFLDIRSPGLGDTAMYLCATRFQGADGYTFGSGTRLTVV.

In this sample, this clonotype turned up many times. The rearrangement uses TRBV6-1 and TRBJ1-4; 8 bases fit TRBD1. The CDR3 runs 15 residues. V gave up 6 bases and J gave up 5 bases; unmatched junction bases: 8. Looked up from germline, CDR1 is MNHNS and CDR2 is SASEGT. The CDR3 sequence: CASRDRGRGNEKLFF. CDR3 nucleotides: TGTGCCAGCAGAGACAGGGGAAGAGGGAATGAAAAACTGTTTTTT.

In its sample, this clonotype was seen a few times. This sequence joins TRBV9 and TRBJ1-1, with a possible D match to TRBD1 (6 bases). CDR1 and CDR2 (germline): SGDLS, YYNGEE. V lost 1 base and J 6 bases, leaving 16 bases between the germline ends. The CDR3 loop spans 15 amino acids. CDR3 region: CASSVFGGQHSEAFF. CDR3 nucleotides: TGTGCCAGCAGCGTATTCGGGGGCCAGCACTCTGAAGCTTTCTTT. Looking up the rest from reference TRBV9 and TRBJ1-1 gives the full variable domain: DSGVTQTPKHLITATGQRVTLRCSPRSGDLSVYWYQQSLDQGLQFLIQYYNGEERAKGNILERFSAQQFPDLHSELNLSSLELGDSALYFCASSVFGGQHSEAFFGQGTRLTVV.

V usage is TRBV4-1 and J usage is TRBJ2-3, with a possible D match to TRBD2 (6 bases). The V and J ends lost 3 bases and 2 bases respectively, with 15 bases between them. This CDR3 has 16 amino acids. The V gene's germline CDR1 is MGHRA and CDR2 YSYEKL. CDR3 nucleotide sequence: TGCGCCAGCAGCCATGGAGGTGGAGGGAACACAGATACGCAGTATTTT. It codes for CASSHGGGGNTDTQYF.

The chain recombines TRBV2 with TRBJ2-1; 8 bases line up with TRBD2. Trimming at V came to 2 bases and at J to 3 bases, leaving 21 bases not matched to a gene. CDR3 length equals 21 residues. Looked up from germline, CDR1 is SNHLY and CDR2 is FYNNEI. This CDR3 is CASSEPRAVTGAGDNYNEQFF. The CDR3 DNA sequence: TGTGCCAGCAGTGAACCGAGAGCCGTAACTGGAGCGGGGGATAACTACAATGAGCAGTTCTTC.

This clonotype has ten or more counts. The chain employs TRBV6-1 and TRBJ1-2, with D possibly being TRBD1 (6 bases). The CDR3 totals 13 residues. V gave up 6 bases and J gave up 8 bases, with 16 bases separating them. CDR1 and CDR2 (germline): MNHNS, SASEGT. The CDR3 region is CASSRPGGVGYTF. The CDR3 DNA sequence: TGTGCCAGCAGCCGCCCGGGGGGCGTCGGCTACACCTTC.

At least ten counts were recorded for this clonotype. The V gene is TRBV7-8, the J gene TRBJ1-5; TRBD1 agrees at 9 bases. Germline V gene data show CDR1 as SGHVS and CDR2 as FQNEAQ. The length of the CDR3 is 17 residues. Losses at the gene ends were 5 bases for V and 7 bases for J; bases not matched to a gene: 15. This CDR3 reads CASSNSRLTGGHQPQHF. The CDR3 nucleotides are TGTGCCAGCAGCAACTCGCGCCTGACAGGGGGGCACCAGCCCCAGCATTTT.

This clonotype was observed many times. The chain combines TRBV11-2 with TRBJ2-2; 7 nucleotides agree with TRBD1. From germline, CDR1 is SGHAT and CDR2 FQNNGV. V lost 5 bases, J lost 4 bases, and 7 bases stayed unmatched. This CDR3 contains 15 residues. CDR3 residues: CASSNRDRGTGELFF. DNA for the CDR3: TGTGCCAGCAGCAACCGGGACAGAGGCACCGGGGAGCTGTTTTTT.

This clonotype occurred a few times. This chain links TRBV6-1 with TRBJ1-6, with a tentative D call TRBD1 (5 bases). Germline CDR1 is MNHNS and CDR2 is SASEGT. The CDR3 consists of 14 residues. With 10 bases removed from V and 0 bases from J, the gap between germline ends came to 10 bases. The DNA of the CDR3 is TGTGCCAAACCCGGGGGCTCCTATAATTCACCCCTCCACTTT. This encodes CAKPGGSYNSPLHF.

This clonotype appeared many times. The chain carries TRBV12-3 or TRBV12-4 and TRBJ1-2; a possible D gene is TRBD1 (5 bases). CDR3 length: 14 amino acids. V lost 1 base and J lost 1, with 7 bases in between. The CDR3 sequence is CASSLEGINYGYTF. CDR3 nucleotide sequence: TGTGCCAGCAGTTTAGAGGGGATTAACTATGGCTACACCTTC.